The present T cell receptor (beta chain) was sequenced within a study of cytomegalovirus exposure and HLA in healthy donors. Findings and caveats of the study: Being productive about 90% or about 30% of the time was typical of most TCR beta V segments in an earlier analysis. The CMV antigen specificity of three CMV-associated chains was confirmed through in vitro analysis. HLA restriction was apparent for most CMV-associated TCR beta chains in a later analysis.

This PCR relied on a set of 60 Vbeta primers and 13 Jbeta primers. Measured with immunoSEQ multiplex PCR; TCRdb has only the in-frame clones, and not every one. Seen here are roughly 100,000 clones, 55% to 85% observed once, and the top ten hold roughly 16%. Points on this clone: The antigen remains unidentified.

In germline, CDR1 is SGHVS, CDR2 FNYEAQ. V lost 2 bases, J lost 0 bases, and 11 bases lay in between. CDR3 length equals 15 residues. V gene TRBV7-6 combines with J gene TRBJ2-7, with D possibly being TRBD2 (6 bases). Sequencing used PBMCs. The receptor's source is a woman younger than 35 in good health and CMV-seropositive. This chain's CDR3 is CASSLSRESSYEQYF. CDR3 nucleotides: TGTGCCAGCAGCTTAAGTCGGGAGTCCTCCTACGAGCAGTACTTC. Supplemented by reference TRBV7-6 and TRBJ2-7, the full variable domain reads GAGVSQSPRYKVTKRGQDVALRCDPISGHVSLYWYRQALGQGPEFLTYFNYEAQQDKSGLPNDRFSAERPEGSISTLTIQRTEQRDSAMYRCASSLSRESSYEQYFGPGTRLTVT.